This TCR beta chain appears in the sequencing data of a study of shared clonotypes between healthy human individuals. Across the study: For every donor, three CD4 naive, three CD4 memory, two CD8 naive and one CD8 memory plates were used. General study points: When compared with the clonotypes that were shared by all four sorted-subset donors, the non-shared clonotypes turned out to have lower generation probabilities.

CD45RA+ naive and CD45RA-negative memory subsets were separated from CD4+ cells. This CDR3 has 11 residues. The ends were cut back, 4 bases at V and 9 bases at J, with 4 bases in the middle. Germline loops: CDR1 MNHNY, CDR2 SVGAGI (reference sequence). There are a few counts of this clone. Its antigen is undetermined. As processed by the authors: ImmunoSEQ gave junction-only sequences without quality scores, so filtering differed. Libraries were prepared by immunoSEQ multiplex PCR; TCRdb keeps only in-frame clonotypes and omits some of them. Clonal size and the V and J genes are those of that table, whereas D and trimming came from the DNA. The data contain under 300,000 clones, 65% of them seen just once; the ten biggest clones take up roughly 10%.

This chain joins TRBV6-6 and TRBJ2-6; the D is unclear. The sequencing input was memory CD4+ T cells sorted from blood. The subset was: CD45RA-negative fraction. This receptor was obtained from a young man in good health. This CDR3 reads CASSSLNVLTF. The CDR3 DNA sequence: TGTGCCAGCAGTTCGCTCAACGTCCTGACTTTC.